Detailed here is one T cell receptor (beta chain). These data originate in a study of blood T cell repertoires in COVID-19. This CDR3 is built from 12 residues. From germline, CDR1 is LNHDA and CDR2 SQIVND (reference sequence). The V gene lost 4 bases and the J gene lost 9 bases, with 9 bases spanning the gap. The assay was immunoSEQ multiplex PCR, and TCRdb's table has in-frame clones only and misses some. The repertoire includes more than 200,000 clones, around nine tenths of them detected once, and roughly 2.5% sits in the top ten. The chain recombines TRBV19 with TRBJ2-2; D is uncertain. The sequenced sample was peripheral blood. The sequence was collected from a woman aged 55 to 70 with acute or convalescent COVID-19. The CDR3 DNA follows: TGTGCCAGTAGTAATACATTCCGGGAGCTGTTTTTT. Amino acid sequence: CASSNTFRELFF.